The 14 T cell receptor beta chains below come from one sample, sequenced in a study of T cells in Graves' hyperthyroidism and ophthalmopathy (dated by TCRdb to between 2018 and 2020). Receptor amplification or capture employed multiplex PCR. The sequencer was an Illumina HiSeq 2000. The TCR beta CDR3 regions were amplified from the RNA transcripts. The first round of RT-PCR for the TCR CDR3 was performed with the HTBI primer set and the Qiagen OneStep RT-PCR kit. Using fastp trimming at Q25 and MiXCR clonotype assembly, TCRdb reanalyzed the public sequencing data and kept in-frame beta chains. Rows matching on CDR3 protein sequence are summarized as one entry with the most common DNA and genes. For this sample there are around 360,000 distinct CDR3 sequences; approximately 16% appear just once. Of the sample, roughly 19% is held by the ten largest clones. Sequenced sample: blood. The receptors come from a woman in her sixties or seventies with Graves' ophthalmopathy.

This clonotype was counted between two and nine times. This chain joins TRBV6-1 and TRBJ2-5; 7 bases are a match to TRBD2. The CDR3 totals 15 residues. V gave up 7 bases and J gave up 5 bases; unmatched junction bases: 13. Germline CDR1 is MNHNS and CDR2 is SASEGT. Here the CDR3 reads CASNPLGGSRETQYF. The DNA of the CDR3 is TGTGCCAGCAATCCCTTGGGCGGGAGCCGGGAGACCCAGTACTTC.

This clonotype has at least ten counts. DNA for the CDR3: TGTGCCAGCAAAAGGACTTATGCAACTAATGAAAAACTGTTTTTT. It codes for CASKRTYATNEKLFF. The genes are TRBV28 and TRBJ1-4, with D hard to call. The V gene lost 7 bases and the J gene lost 0 bases, with 12 bases spanning the gap. Per the germline V gene, CDR1 is MDHEN and CDR2 is SYDVKM. The CDR3 runs 15 residues.

There are many counts of this clonotype. The genes are TRBV7-3 and TRBJ2-3; D possibly corresponds to TRBD1 (5 bases). CDR3 length: 15 residues. Germline-derived CDR1 and CDR2 are SGHTA and FQGTGA. V dropped 5 bases and J dropped 2 bases, with 14 bases sitting between them. This CDR3 is CASSITGLSTDTQYF. The CDR3 bases are TGTGCCAGCAGCATCACAGGCCTCTCCACAGATACGCAGTATTTT.

The sample holds a few counts of this clonotype. The V call is TRBV5-8, the J call TRBJ2-3; 10 bases are a match to TRBD1. After removal of 2 bases from V and 1 base from J, the junction contained 1 base not matched to a gene. The V gene's germline CDR1 is SGHTS and CDR2 YDEGEE. CDR3 size: 15 residues. CDR3: CASSFGTGGTDTQYF. The CDR3 nucleotides read TGTGCCAGCAGCTTTGGGACAGGGGGCACAGATACGCAGTATTTT.

This clonotype was seen only a few times. V and J are TRBV6-1 and TRBJ1-5; D ambiguous. V gave up 7 bases and J gave up 0 bases, with 7 bases separating them. The CDR3 covers 13 residues. Per germline, CDR1 MNHNS and CDR2 SASEGT. In DNA form, the CDR3 reads TGTGCCAGCACCCTGGATAGCAATCAGCCCCAGCATTTT. Amino acid sequence: CASTLDSNQPQHF.

This clonotype was picked up many times. The V and J genes are TRBV28 and TRBJ1-2; D call uncertain. The germline CDR1 and CDR2 sequences are MDHEN and SYDVKM. V was cut by 9 bases and J by 8 bases, with 13 bases left in between. CDR3 length: 11 amino acids. The CDR3 region is CASERRGGYTF. As DNA, the CDR3 is TGTGCCAGTGAGCGCCGAGGGGGCTACACCTTC.

There are many counts of this clonotype. CDR3 residues: CASSLEAGSNTGELFF. The DNA of the CDR3 is TGTGCCAGCAGCTTAGAAGCAGGGTCAAACACCGGGGAGCTGTTTTTT. The gene calls are TRBV11-2 and TRBJ2-2; perhaps TRBD1 as D (5 bases). Germline V lookup: CDR1 SGHAT, CDR2 FQNNGV. V lost 0 bases and J 2 bases, leaving 10 bases between the germline ends. The CDR3 has 16 residues. The full variable domain, with the rest looked up from reference TRBV11-2 and TRBJ2-2, is EAGVAQSPRYKIIEKRQSVAFWCNPISGHATLYWYQQILGQGPKLLIQFQNNGVVDDSQLPKDRFSAERLKGVDSTLKIQPAKLEDSAVYLCASSLEAGSNTGELFFGEGSRLTVL.

A note on this clonotype: Just one base apart from a much larger clone, this may be a read error. The chain employs TRBV24-1 and TRBJ2-1; D is undetermined. Trimming removed 9 bases at V and 3 bases at J, with 11 bases between. The CDR3 consists of 13 residues. The germline V gene encodes CDR1 KGHDR and CDR2 SFDVKD. CDR3 nucleotides: TGTGCCACCTCGCCAAGGTACTACAATGAGCAGTTCTTC. The encoded protein is CATSPRYYNEQFF.

This clonotype was detected only a few times. V usage is TRBV15 and J usage is TRBJ2-2; D ambiguous. The V and J ends lost 5 bases and 11 bases respectively, with 12 bases between them. The CDR3 spans 12 residues. In germline, CDR1 is LNHNV, CDR2 YYDKDF (reference sequence). The CDR3 DNA is TGTGCCACCAGCGGAGCCTGGGGAGAGCTGTTTTTT. Its translation: CATSGAWGELFF.

This clonotype was seen repeatedly, ten times or more. The V and J genes are TRBV28 and TRBJ2-7; TRBD2 agrees at 7 bases. Per the germline V gene, CDR1 is MDHEN and CDR2 is SYDVKM. Trimming took 8 bases from V and 3 from J; bases not matched to a gene: 7. The CDR3 is made up of 13 amino acids. DNA for the CDR3: TGTGCCAGCTCGCGCGGGGGACGCTACGAGCAGTACTTC. Translating gives CASSRGGRYEQYF. Full variable domain (remainder filled in from reference TRBV28 and TRBJ2-7): DVKVTQSSRYLVKRTGEKVFLECVQDMDHENMFWYRQDPGLGLRLIYFSYDVKMKEKGDIPEGYSVSREKKERFSLILESASTNQTSMYLCASSRGGRYEQYFGPGTRLTVT.

This clonotype was detected ten times or more. This chain connects TRBV9 to TRBJ1-3; D is unclear. There are 17 residues in the CDR3. The germline CDR1 and CDR2 sequences are SGDLS and YYNGEE. V was pared by 0 bases and J by 3 bases, with 16 bases between. In nucleotides, the CDR3 is TGTGCCAGCAGCGTAGGGCTCCAAGACACTATTGGAAACACCATATATTTT. It codes for CASSVGLQDTIGNTIYF.

This clonotype was counted only a few times. The V and J genes are TRBV14 and TRBJ1-2, with 8 bases lining up with TRBD1. The CDR3 is made up of 13 amino acids. The V gene end was trimmed by 4 bases and the J gene end by 7 bases; junction bases not matched to a gene: 5. CDR1 is SGHDN, CDR2 FVKESK, per germline. The CDR3, as DNA: TGTGCCAGCAGCCGAGACAGGGGCGGTGGCTACACCTTC. Translation: CASSRDRGGGYTF. Drawing the rest from reference TRBV14 and TRBJ1-2, the complete variable domain is EAGVTQFPSHSVIEKGQTVTLRCDPISGHDNLYWYRRVMGKEIKFLLHFVKESKQDESGMPNNRFLAERTGGTYSTLKVQPAELEDSGVYFCASSRDRGGGYTFGSGTRLTVV.

The sample holds many counts of this clonotype. The rearrangement links TRBV20-1 to TRBJ2-3; 7 nucleotides agree with TRBD1. Germline V gene sequence: CDR1 DFQATT, CDR2 SNEGSKA (reference sequence). The J segment lost 3 bases and the V segment lost 3 bases, leaving 3 bases of the junction unmatched. This CDR3 spans 13 amino acids. The CDR3 nucleotides read TGCAGTGCTAGCCCGGGACAGACAGATACGCAGTATTTT. Translated: CSASPGQTDTQYF.

This clonotype was found a few times. The chain uses TRBV7-2 and TRBJ1-6; D call uncertain. Trimming pared 3 bases from V and 11 bases from J, leaving 14 bases between. The CDR3 is 14 amino acids. Germline lookup yields CDR1 SGHTA and CDR2 FQGNSA. CDR3 sequence reads: CASSLNPSRTPLHF. The CDR3 nucleotides are TGTGCCAGCAGCTTGAACCCTTCAAGAACACCCCTCCACTTT. Complete variable domain (other parts from reference TRBV7-2 and TRBJ1-6): GAGVSQSPSNKVTEKGKDVELRCDPISGHTALYWYRQSLGQGLEFLIYFQGNSAPDKSGLPSDRFSAERTGGSVSTLTIQRTQQEDSAVYLCASSLNPSRTPLHFGNGTRLTVT.